This TCR beta chain emerged from a study of blood T cell repertoires in COVID-19. Background on the study: The United States, Italy and Spain supplied acute and convalescent COVID-19 samples. In each case, the material was cDNA or gDNA derived from T cells, B-cell-depleted T cells, or PBMCs.

How the authors handled the data: For nucleated cells, counts were estimated from reference gene primer amplification. The protocol was immunoSEQ multiplex PCR, while the TCRdb copy is restricted to in-frame clones and leaves out a portion. V, J and clone size were drawn from that table, and D and trimming were deduced from the DNA. The sample records fewer than 200,000 clones, 82% being singletons. Germline values: CDR1 SGHDN, CDR2 FVKESK. The CDR3 consists of 15 residues. The trim removed 3 bases at V and 7 bases at J, leaving 9 bases unmatched. The receptor was derived from a woman over 75 with acute or convalescent COVID-19. The V gene is TRBV14, the J gene TRBJ2-1; 7 nucleotides match TRBD1. Material: peripheral blood. The chain's CDR3 is CASSQAGGSSNEQFF. Here the CDR3 DNA reads TGTGCCAGCAGCCAGGCAGGGGGTAGCTCTAATGAGCAGTTCTTC.